Listed here are 26 T cell receptor beta chains from one sample, sequenced in a study of blood T cells in healthy people across ages. The second PCR ran roughly 6 to 12 cycles with a sample-barcoded 5' primer and J-beta primers. MiXCR was run by TCRdb on the 5' RACE reads, yielding one entry per CDR3 protein. The data hold 920,000 or so distinct CDR3 sequences, with around 45% observed a single time. Sequencing was carried out using blood. The receptor source for this set is a woman aged 60-75 years in good health.

This clonotype was counted between two and nine times. This chain connects TRBV6-1 to TRBJ1-5, with 7 bases aligning to TRBD1. V trimming: 7 bases; J trimming: 9 bases; junction bases outside the gene matches: 12. The CDR3 consists of 14 residues. CDR1 MNHNS and CDR2 SASEGT come from the germline V gene. In DNA, the CDR3 is TGTGCCAGCAAAATCTCAGGGGGGCAGGGGCCCCAGCATTTT. Its protein is CASKISGGQGPQHF.

V and J are TRBV6-6 and TRBJ1-2, with a tentative D call TRBD1 (6 bases). CDR3 length equals 14 residues. Germline loops: CDR1 MNHNY, CDR2 SVGAGI (reference sequence). Trimming removed 2 bases at V and 3 bases at J, with 10 bases between. CDR3 in amino acids: CASSYHREHYGYTF. DNA of the CDR3: TGTGCCAGCAGTTACCACAGGGAGCACTATGGCTACACCTTC.

In its sample, this clonotype was seen a few times. The CDR3 DNA follows: TGTGCCCGGAAAGGGCCTGGGGACAATGAGCAGTTCTTC. Amino acid sequence: CARKGPGDNEQFF. The chain has TRBV30 and TRBJ2-1; D not resolved. CDR1 is GTSNPN and CDR2 is SVGIG in the germline V gene (reference sequence). There are 13 residues in the CDR3. With 8 bases removed from V and 5 bases from J, the gap between germline ends came to 16 bases.

This clonotype appeared a few times. The chain joins TRBV19 to TRBJ2-1; TRBD2 might be the D (5 bases). The germline V gene has CDR1 LNHDA and CDR2 SQIVND (reference sequence). This CDR3 contains 14 residues. The V and J ends lost 3 bases and 3 bases respectively, with 9 bases between them. The chain's CDR3 is CASSIGLIYNEQFF. The CDR3 DNA reads TGTGCCAGTAGTATCGGACTGATCTACAATGAGCAGTTCTTC.

The V gene is TRBV7-2, the J gene TRBJ2-4; TRBD1 aligns across 8 bases. CDR1 is SGHTA and CDR2 is FQGNSA in the germline V gene. V lost 0 bases and J lost 7; bases outside the gene matches: 8. CDR3 size: 16 residues. The CDR3 spells CASSLAQGAIYNIQYF. The CDR3 DNA reads TGTGCCAGCAGCTTAGCCCAGGGGGCTATATATAACATTCAGTACTTC.

V and J are TRBV13 and TRBJ2-3; D uncertain. The germline V gene has CDR1 PRHDT and CDR2 FYEKMQ (reference sequence). This CDR3 has 16 amino acids. V lost 4 bases, J lost 1 base, and 15 bases lay in between. As DNA, the CDR3 is TGTGCCAGCAGCTCTCTTCCGGGCTTGGGCACAGATACGCAGTATTTT. This codes for CASSSLPGLGTDTQYF.

The chain is built from TRBV5-1 and TRBJ1-2, with 7 bases identical to TRBD1. Trimming cost V 4 bases and J 5 bases; bases outside gene matches: 11. The CDR3 length is 15 residues. Germline values: CDR1 SGHRS, CDR2 YFSETQ. The CDR3: CASSLLDRAPYGYTF. As DNA, the CDR3 is TGCGCCAGCAGCCTACTCGACAGGGCCCCTTATGGCTACACCTTC.

The rearrangement links TRBV7-8 to TRBJ2-1; the D gene could be TRBD1 or TRBD2 (5 bases each). The V and J ends lost 7 bases and 4 bases respectively, with 14 bases between them. This CDR3 has 14 amino acids. Germline CDR1 SGHVS, CDR2 FQNEAQ. CDR3 sequence reads: CASMRAGWYNEQFF. The CDR3 nucleotides read TGTGCCAGCATGAGGGCAGGGTGGTACAATGAGCAGTTCTTC. Filled out from reference TRBV7-8 and TRBJ2-1, the complete variable domain reads GAGVSQSPRYKVAKRGQDVALRCDPISGHVSLFWYQQALGQGPEFLTYFQNEAQLDKSGLPSDRFFAERPEGSVSTLKIQRTQQEDSAVYLCASMRAGWYNEQFFGPGTRLTVL.

This rearrangement joins TRBV20-1 to TRBJ1-6; D is perhaps TRBD1 (5 bases). There are 15 residues in the CDR3. Germline V gene sequence: CDR1 DFQATT, CDR2 SNEGSKA (reference sequence). V lost 3 bases and J 4 bases, leaving 13 bases between the germline ends. The DNA for the CDR3 is TGCAGTGCTAGGACGGGAGAGGGGTATAATTCACCCCTCCACTTT. It specifies CSARTGEGYNSPLHF.

This sequence joins TRBV20-1 and TRBJ1-6, with TRBD1 identical over 7 bases. CDR1 and CDR2 (germline): DFQATT, SNEGSKA (reference sequence). This CDR3 has 14 residues. CDR3: CSQGGRAYNSPLHF. The CDR3 DNA reads as TGCAGCCAGGGGGGCAGGGCCTATAATTCACCCCTCCACTTT.

This clonotype was seen more than once but under ten times. The chain uses TRBV27 and TRBJ2-3, with D possibly TRBD1 on 5 matching bases. The ends were cut back, 5 bases at V and 6 bases at J, with 15 bases in the middle. The CDR3 has 14 amino acids. Germline values: CDR1 MNHEY, CDR2 SMNVEV (reference sequence). CDR3 amino acids: CASSAVGAEDTQYF. The DNA of the CDR3 is TGTGCCAGCAGTGCGGTTGGGGCCGAGGATACGCAGTATTTT.

This chain links TRBV10-3 with TRBJ2-1; 11 bases fit TRBD2. With V trimmed by 6 bases and J by 4 bases, 8 bases remained unmatched. Germline V gives CDR1 ENHRY, CDR2 SYGVKD. The CDR3 extends over 16 amino acids. The CDR3 protein is CAIRGLADEGYNEQFF. In DNA form, the CDR3 reads TGTGCCATCAGGGGACTAGCGGACGAGGGGTACAATGAGCAGTTCTTC.

V gene TRBV4-1 combines with J gene TRBJ2-5; D is unclear. Germline values: CDR1 MGHRA, CDR2 YSYEKL. CDR3 length: 16 residues. V lost 0 bases to trimming and J lost 1 base, with 12 bases between them. The CDR3 here is CASSQEWQPRQETQYF. In DNA, the CDR3 is TGCGCCAGCAGCCAAGAATGGCAGCCTCGCCAAGAGACCCAGTACTTC.

Many counts were recorded for this clonotype. The V call is TRBV7-9, the J call TRBJ2-1; D is undetermined. This CDR3 comprises 11 residues. V shed 2 bases and J shed 6 bases, with 2 bases lying between them. Germline V gene lookup returns CDR1 SEHNR and CDR2 FQNEAQ (reference sequence). The CDR3 loop reads CASSLFNEQFF. As DNA, the CDR3 is TGTGCCAGCAGCTTATTCAATGAGCAGTTCTTC.

This clonotype was seen a handful of times. V usage is TRBV5-1 and J usage is TRBJ2-3; D is possibly TRBD1 (5 bases). CDR1 is SGHRS, CDR2 YFSETQ, per germline. The ends were cut back, 4 bases at V and 2 bases at J, with 14 bases in the middle. CDR3 length: 15 residues. The CDR3 spells CASSLLHGATDTQYF. The CDR3 region has the DNA TGCGCCAGCAGCCTACTCCATGGGGCCACAGATACGCAGTATTTT.

The V call is TRBV10-3, the J call TRBJ2-7; D unresolved. Germline values: CDR1 ENHRY, CDR2 SYGVKD. This CDR3 has 12 residues. Trimming pared 3 bases from V and 6 bases from J, leaving 9 bases between. The CDR3 here is CAISEDSGEQYF. CDR3 in DNA: TGTGCCATCAGTGAAGACTCAGGCGAGCAGTACTTC.

This clonotype was seen a handful of times. The chain uses TRBV9 and TRBJ2-5; TRBD2 matches at 14 bases. This CDR3 comprises 16 residues. Germline-derived CDR1 and CDR2 are SGDLS and YYNGEE. V gave up 4 bases and J gave up 11 bases; unmatched junction bases: 13. CDR3 sequence reads: CASSPKGLAGVNEQYF. The CDR3 coding sequence is TGTGCCAGCAGCCCCAAGGGACTAGCGGGAGTTAATGAGCAGTACTTC.

The chain couples TRBV10-3 to TRBJ2-1, with 11 positions matching TRBD2. Germline V gene data show CDR1 as ENHRY and CDR2 as SYGVKD. This CDR3 has 16 amino acids. The junction had 7 bases not matched to a gene; V was cut back by 0 bases and J by 9 bases. The DNA of the CDR3 is TGTGCCATCAGTGAGTCTAGCGGGAGGGCCCTCGGTGAGCAGTTCTTC. This translates into CAISESSGRALGEQFF.

The rearrangement joins TRBV12-3 or TRBV12-4 to TRBJ1-1; D gene unclear. V was trimmed by 3 bases and J by 3 bases, leaving 11 bases between them. The CDR3 runs to 14 residues. For the CDR3, the DNA is TGTGCCAGCAGTTTTGATGGATTTGACACTGAAGCTTTCTTT. Protein: CASSFDGFDTEAFF.

This sequence joins TRBV3-1 and TRBJ1-1, with D unresolved. Germline V gene sequence: CDR1 LGHDT, CDR2 YNNKEL (reference sequence). Trimming took off 4 bases at V and 0 bases at J, with 12 bases between the two ends. The CDR3 runs 15 residues. CDR3 sequence reads: CASSPRTDMNTEAFF. CDR3 DNA sequence: TGTGCCAGCAGCCCAAGGACGGATATGAACACTGAAGCTTTCTTT.

V usage is TRBV28 and J usage is TRBJ1-5, with unresolved D. The CDR3 contains 14 residues. The ends were cut back, 3 bases at V and 4 bases at J, with 10 bases in the middle. The germline V gene has CDR1 MDHEN and CDR2 SYDVKM. As DNA, the CDR3 is TGTGCCAGCAGTTTTTCGGGGTTTAATCAGCCCCAGCATTTT. Its protein is CASSFSGFNQPQHF.

This chain connects TRBV13 to TRBJ1-1; D is ambiguous. This CDR3 is built from 14 residues. The V end lost 5 bases, the J end lost 6 bases, and 16 bases lay between the germline ends. The germline CDR1 and CDR2 sequences are PRHDT and FYEKMQ (reference sequence). DNA of the CDR3: TGTGCCAGCAGCCCCTCCGCAGAATGGTCTGAAGCTTTCTTT. Its protein product is CASSPSAEWSEAFF.

This chain connects TRBV7-9 to TRBJ2-5; D is perhaps TRBD1 or TRBD2 (5 bases each). Trimming took off 5 bases at V and 1 base at J, with 11 bases between the two ends. The CDR3 extends over 14 amino acids. The germline V gene encodes CDR1 SEHNR and CDR2 FQNEAQ (reference sequence). For the CDR3, the DNA is TGTGCCAGCAGCATAATCGGGACCCAAGAGACCCAGTACTTC. Its translation is CASSIIGTQETQYF.

Remarks on this clonotype: This is likely a read error, given that the CDR3 carries no conserved phenylalanine or tryptophan at its end. The DNA is left out, because the CDR3 cannot be placed on it with certainty; the CDR3 is given as TCRdb lists it. The chain employs TRBV7-2 and TRBJ2-1; the tabulated D call, TRBD2, remains unverified against the DNA. 14 amino acids form the CDR3, both terminal residues included. Germline V gene data show CDR1 as SGHTA and CDR2 as FQGNSA. CDR3 amino acids: CASSFSSEGYTFGS.

The J gene is TRBJ1-1, the V gene TRBV27; D unclear. Germline loops: CDR1 MNHEY, CDR2 SMNVEV (reference sequence). The germline V and J ends were trimmed by 9 bases and 4 bases, with 15 bases remaining between them. The CDR3 length is 13 residues. The CDR3 loop is CASNPIGGTEAFF. CDR3 DNA: TGTGCCAGTAACCCGATAGGCGGCACTGAAGCTTTCTTT.

There are a few counts of this clonotype. The V gene is TRBV20-1, the J gene TRBJ2-7, with TRBD1 matching 10 bases. The CDR3 runs to 12 residues. V dropped 5 bases and J dropped 2; count of bases not matched to a gene: 0. Germline V gene data show CDR1 as DFQATT and CDR2 as SNEGSKA (reference sequence). The CDR3 DNA reads as TGCAGTGCTGGGACAGGGGCCTACGAGCAGTACTTC. Translated, it gives CSAGTGAYEQYF.